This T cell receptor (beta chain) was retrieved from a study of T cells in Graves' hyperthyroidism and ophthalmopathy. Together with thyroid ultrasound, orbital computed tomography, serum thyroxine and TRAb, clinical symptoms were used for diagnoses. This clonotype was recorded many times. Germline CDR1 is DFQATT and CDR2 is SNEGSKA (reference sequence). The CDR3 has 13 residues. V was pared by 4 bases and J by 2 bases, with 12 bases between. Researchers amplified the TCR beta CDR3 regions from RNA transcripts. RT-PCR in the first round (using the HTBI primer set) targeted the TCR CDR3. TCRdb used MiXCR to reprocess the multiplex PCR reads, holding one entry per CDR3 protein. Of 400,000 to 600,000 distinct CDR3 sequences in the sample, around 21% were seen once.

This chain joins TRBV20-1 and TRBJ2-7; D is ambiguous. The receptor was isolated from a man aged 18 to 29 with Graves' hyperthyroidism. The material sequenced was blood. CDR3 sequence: CSAKPTVAYEQYF. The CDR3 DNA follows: TGCAGTGCTAAGCCGACGGTGGCCTACGAGCAGTACTTC.